This T cell receptor beta chain was sequenced for a study of shared clonotypes between healthy human individuals. Study as a whole: CD4 naive cells filled three plates per donor, CD4 memory three, CD8 naive two and CD8 memory one.

The investigators split CD4+ cells into a CD45RA+ naive subset and a CD45RA-negative memory subset. TCRdb's copy holds only in-frame clones and misses some; the assay was immunoSEQ multiplex PCR. The data contain under 750,000 clones, around 70% of them singletons. This CDR3 spans 13 amino acids. Germline-derived CDR1 and CDR2 are SNHLY and FYNNEI. V lost 7 bases and J lost 3, with 10 bases in between. In its sample, this clone was seen many times. The sample was memory CD4+ T cells sorted from blood. The subset here: CD45RA-negative fraction. The clonotype was recovered from a woman aged 30 to 39 in good health. V is TRBV2 and J is TRBJ1-5; D ambiguous. CDR3 sequence (DNA): TGTGCCAGCAAGGGAGACTTCAATCAGCCCCAGCATTTT. This encodes CASKGDFNQPQHF. Full variable domain (remainder filled in from reference TRBV2 and TRBJ1-5): EPEVTQTPSHQVTQMGQEVILRCVPISNHLYFYWYRQILGQKVEFLVSFYNNEISEKSEIFDDQFSVERPDGSNFTLKIRSTKLEDSAMYFCASKGDFNQPQHFGDGTRLSIL.